This TCR beta chain emerged from a study of blood T cell repertoires in COVID-19. TCRdb keeps only in-frame clones here, not all; method: immunoSEQ multiplex PCR. This sample has about half a million clones; roughly nine tenths occur once, and the top ten carry about 1%. Sequenced sample: peripheral blood. The TCR sequence derives from a young man with COVID-19, enrolled during active disease.

The chain's CDR3 is CAWGQGRRTGELFF. For the CDR3, the DNA is TGTGCCTGGGGGCAGGGAAGGAGAACCGGGGAGCTGTTTTTT. V usage is TRBV30 and J usage is TRBJ2-2, with D possibly matching TRBD1 (5 bases). Germline assignment: CDR1 GTSNPN and CDR2 SVGIG (reference sequence). The CDR3 totals 14 residues. V lost 5 bases and J lost 5, with 15 bases in between.